This T cell receptor (beta chain) comes out of a study of vaccination effects on CD4 cells after COVID-19 (dated by TCRdb to 2021 to 2024). Study-level background: Each participant got two doses of an mRNA SARS-CoV-2 vaccine, either BNT162b2 or mRNA-1273. In the study, cultures from other donors were sequenced using the Oncomine TCR Beta short-read assay on an Illumina iSeq 100. A total of nine to ten COVID-19 convalescent patients and a few SARS-CoV-2-naive healthy vaccine recipients were included in the full study. SARS-CoV-2 spike-specific CD4+ TCR repertoires were compared before and after mRNA vaccination in COVID-19 convalescent patients and in infection-naive vaccine recipients. Pre-vaccine samples were drawn from a couple of convalescent patients 16 days and one week before the first dose, at 142 and 148 days after COVID-19 diagnosis.

There are 16 amino acids in the CDR3, from cysteine to phenylalanine inclusive. CDR3 DNA only is kept here, 48 bases in frame from base 1. V and J are truncated by 3 bases and 3 bases respectively, leaving an intervening sequence of 18 bases. Sequences SGHRS (CDR1) and YFSETQ (CDR2) are obtained from the germline V gene. Broader findings and caveats from the paper: The study was limited by a small number of convalescent patients and lacked early post-infection timepoints. Both infection-induced and vaccine-induced clones contracted markedly at late post-vaccination timepoints, which is consistent with waning T cell responses. In convalescent patients, the post-vaccine spike-reactive repertoire was composed mainly of new vaccine-induced clones that were largely distinct from infection-induced clones.

In the ViraFEST assay, PBMC were stimulated with viral peptide pools, and TCR sequencing was then used to find antigen-specific CD4+ T cell clonotypes based on their expansion. After 10 days of culture, CD4+ T cells were isolated with the EasySep CD4+ T cell isolation kit. Convalescent patients had PCR-confirmed SARS-CoV-2 infection between March and December 2020, before Alpha, Beta and Delta variants emerged in the United States. Roughly 2 million PBMC per well were cultured in IMDM with 5% human AB serum, 8.5 to 10 IU/ml IL-2 and gentamicin, plus 10 ug/ml peptides. On days 3 and 7, half of the culture medium was replaced with fresh IL-2-containing medium. Unless noted otherwise, every peptide stimulation condition was cultured in triplicate wells. PBMC were separated from whole blood using Ficoll-Paque Plus gradient centrifugation and were then either cryopreserved at -140C or used fresh. Overlapping peptide pools spanned the spike proteins of SARS-CoV-2 and the common cold coronaviruses HCoV-NL63, HCoV-OC43 and HCoV-229E. The QIAamp micro DNA kit was used to extract genomic DNA from the cultured CD4+ T cells.

As concerns this clone: No cognate antigen has been identified for it. Base qualities are not at hand, and no much larger clone is one base apart.

The method was the immunoSEQ multiplex PCR assay. DNA from the cultured and isolated CD4+ T cells underwent TCR beta CDR3 sequencing. On the authors' methods: Non-productive TCR sequences were discarded, and reads were trimmed to the CDR3 region, with only CDR3s of 7 or more amino acids retained. Antigen-specific clonotypes were identified with the MANAFEST web app by comparing expansion in peptide wells against reference cultures. To be called positive, a clone needed expansion at FDR<0.05 compared with the reference and with all other wells, an odds ratio greater than 5, and a frequency greater than 0.1% in two replicate wells. Clonotypes significantly expanded in SARS-CoV-2 spike wells and in at least one common cold coronavirus spike condition were defined as cross-reactive. CDR3 similarity was assessed by Levenshtein distance using the stringdist R package, and unrooted trees were constructed with ape in R 3.6.1. The clones in this table, taken by TCRdb from immuneACCESS, are in-frame only. Not every clone is retained; where verified, under half of the shortfall comes from an unresolved V gene, and the cause of the rest is unknown. The D gene and trimming were derived from the DNA, and the V and J assignments and clone size from that table. This sample gives 30,000 to 45,000 clones in total; around two thirds of them show up just once. The ten largest clones add up to more than 15% of the sample.

This receptor was obtained from a human donor who had a prior SARS-CoV-2 infection. The chain is made from TRBV5-1 and TRBJ1-1; TRBD1 is a weak D gene call, 5 bases matching. Here the sequenced sample was CD4+ T cells from PBMCs cultured with HCoV-NL63 spike peptides, taken before COVID-19 vaccination. The label giving this sample's cell subset or site can be read as: HCoV-NL63 spike overlapping peptide pool stimulation. CDR3 region: CASSWREGVGDTEAFF. The nucleotide sequence is TGCGCCAGCAGCTGGAGGGAAGGGGTGGGGGACACTGAAGCTTTCTTT.